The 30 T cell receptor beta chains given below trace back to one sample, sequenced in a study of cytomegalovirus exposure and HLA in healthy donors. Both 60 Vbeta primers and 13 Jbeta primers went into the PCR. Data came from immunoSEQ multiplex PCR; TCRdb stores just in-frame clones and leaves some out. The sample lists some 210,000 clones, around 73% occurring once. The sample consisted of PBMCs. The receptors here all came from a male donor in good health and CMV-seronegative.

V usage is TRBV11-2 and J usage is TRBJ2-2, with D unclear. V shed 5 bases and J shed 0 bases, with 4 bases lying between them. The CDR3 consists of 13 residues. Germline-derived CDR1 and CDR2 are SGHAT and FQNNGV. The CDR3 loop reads CASSRTNTGELFF. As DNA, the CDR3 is TGTGCCAGCAGCCGTACGAACACCGGGGAGCTGTTTTTT.

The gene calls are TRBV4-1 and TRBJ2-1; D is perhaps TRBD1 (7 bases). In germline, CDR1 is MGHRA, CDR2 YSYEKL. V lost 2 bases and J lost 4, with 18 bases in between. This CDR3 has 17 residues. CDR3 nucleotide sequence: TGCGCCAGCAGCCAATTTCAGGGGGGCGATACGTACAATGAGCAGTTCTTC. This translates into CASSQFQGGDTYNEQFF.

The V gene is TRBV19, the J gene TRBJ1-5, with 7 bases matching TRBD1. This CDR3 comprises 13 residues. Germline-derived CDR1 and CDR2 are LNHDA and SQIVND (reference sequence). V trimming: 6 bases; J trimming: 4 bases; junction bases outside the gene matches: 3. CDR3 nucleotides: TGTGCCAGTAGAGGGACAGCTAATCAGCCCCAGCATTTT. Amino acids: CASRGTANQPQHF. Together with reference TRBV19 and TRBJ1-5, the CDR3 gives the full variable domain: DGGITQSPKYLFRKEGQNVTLSCEQNLNHDAMYWYRQDPGQGLRLIYYSQIVNDFQKGDIAEGYSVSREKKESFPLTVTSAQKNPTAFYLCASRGTANQPQHFGDGTRLSIL.

The chain's CDR3 is CASSVGAGTNQPQHF. CDR3 bases: TGTGCCAGCAGCGTAGGGGCGGGCACAAATCAGCCCCAGCATTTT. V and J are TRBV9 and TRBJ1-5; D remains ambiguous. The CDR3 contains 15 residues. Per the germline V gene, CDR1 is SGDLS and CDR2 is YYNGEE. V gave up 0 bases and J gave up 4 bases, with 11 bases separating them.

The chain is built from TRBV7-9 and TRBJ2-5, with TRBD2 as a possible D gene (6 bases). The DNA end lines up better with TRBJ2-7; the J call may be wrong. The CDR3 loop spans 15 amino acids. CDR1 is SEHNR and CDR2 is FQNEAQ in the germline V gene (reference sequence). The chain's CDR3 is CASSLSMGGPYEQYF. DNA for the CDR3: TGTGCCAGCAGCTTATCGATGGGGGGACCCTACGAGCAGTACTTC.

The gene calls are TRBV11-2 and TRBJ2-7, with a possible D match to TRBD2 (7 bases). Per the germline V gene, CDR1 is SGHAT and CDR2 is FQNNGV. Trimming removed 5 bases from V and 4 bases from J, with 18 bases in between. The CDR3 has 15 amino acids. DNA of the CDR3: TGTGCCAGCAGCCTAGCCGGGGGGCGACGATACGAGCAGTACTTC. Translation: CASSLAGGRRYEQYF.

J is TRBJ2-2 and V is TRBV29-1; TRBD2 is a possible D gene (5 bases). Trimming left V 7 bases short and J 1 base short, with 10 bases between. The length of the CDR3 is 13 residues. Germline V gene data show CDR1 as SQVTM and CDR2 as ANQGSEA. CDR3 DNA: TGCAGCGCATTCGGGGTGAACACCGGGGAGCTGTTTTTT. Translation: CSAFGVNTGELFF.

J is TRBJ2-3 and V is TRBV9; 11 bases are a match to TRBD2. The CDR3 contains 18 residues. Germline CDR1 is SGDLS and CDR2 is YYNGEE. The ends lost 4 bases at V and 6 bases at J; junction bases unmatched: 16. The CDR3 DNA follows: TGTGCCAGCAGCCCTCATGGGATAGCGGGAGGGCCGGCCGATACGCAGTATTTT. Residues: CASSPHGIAGGPADTQYF. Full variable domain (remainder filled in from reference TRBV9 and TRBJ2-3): DSGVTQTPKHLITATGQRVTLRCSPRSGDLSVYWYQQSLDQGLQFLIQYYNGEERAKGNILERFSAQQFPDLHSELNLSSLELGDSALYFCASSPHGIAGGPADTQYFGPGTRLTVL.

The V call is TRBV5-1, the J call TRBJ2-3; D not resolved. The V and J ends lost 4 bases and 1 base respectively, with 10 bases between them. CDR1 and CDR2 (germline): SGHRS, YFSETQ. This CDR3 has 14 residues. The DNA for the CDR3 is TGCGCCAGCAGCCGGAGCCGGGGCACAGATACGCAGTATTTT. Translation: CASSRSRGTDTQYF.

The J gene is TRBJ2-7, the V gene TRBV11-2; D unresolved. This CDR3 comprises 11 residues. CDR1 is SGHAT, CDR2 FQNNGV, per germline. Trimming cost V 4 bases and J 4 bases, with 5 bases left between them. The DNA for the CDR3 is TGTGCCAGCAGCTCGTTATACGAGCAGTACTTC. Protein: CASSSLYEQYF.

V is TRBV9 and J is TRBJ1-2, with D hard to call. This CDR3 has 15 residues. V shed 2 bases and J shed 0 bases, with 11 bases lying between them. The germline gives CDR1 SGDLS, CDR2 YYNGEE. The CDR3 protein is CASSVGSISNYGYTF. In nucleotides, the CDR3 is TGTGCCAGCAGCGTCGGGAGTATTTCTAACTATGGCTACACCTTC.

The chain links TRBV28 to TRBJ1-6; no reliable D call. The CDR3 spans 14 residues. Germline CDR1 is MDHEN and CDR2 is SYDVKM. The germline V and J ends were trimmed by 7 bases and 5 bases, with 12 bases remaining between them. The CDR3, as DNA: TGTGCCAGCATCCCCGGAGGCCATAATTCACCCCTCCACTTT. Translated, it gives CASIPGGHNSPLHF.

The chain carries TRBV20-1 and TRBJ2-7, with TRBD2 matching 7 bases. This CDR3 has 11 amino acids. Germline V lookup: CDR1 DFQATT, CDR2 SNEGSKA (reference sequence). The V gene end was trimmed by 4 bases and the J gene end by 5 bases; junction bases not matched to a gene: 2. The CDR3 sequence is CSATTSHEQYF. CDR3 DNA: TGCAGTGCTACGACTAGCCACGAGCAGTACTTC.

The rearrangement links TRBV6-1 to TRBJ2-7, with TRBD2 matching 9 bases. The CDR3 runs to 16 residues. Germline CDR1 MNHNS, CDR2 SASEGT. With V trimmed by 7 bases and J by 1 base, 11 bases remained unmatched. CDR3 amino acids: CASTEGGLAKSYEQYF. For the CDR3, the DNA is TGTGCCAGCACTGAGGGCGGACTAGCGAAGTCCTACGAGCAGTACTTC.

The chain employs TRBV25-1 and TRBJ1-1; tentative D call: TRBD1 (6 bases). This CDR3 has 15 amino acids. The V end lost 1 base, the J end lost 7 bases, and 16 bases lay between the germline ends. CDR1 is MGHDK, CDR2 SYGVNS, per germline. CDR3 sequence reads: CASSEFGARGSEAFF. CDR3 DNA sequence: TGTGCCAGCAGTGAATTTGGGGCCAGGGGAAGTGAAGCTTTCTTT. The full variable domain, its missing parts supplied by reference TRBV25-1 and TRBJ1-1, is EADIYQTPRYLVIGTGKKITLECSQTMGHDKMYWYQQDPGMELHLIHYSYGVNSTEKGDLSSESTVSRIRTEHFPLTLESARPSHTSQYLCASSEFGARGSEAFFGQGTRLTVV.

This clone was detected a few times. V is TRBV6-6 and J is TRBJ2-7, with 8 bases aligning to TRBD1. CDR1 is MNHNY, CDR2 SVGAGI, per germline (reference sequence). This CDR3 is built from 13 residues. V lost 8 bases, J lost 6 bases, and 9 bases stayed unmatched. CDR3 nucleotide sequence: TGTGCCAGCTTGACAGGGGTTAAGTCCGAGCAGTACTTC. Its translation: CASLTGVKSEQYF.

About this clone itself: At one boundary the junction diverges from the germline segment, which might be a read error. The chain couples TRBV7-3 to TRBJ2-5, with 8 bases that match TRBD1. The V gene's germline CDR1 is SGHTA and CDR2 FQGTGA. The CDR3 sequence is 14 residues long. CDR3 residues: CASSSGGGQTEVDF. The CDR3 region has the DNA TGTGCCAGCAGCTCAGGGGGCGGGCAGACCGAGGTGGACTTC.

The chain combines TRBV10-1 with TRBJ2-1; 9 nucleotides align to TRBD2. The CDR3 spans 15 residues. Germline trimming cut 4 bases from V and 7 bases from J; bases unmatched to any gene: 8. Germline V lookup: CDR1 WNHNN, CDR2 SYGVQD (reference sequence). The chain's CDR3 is CASSAPGLAGNEQFF. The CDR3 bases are TGCGCCAGCAGTGCCCCGGGACTAGCCGGGAATGAGCAGTTCTTC.

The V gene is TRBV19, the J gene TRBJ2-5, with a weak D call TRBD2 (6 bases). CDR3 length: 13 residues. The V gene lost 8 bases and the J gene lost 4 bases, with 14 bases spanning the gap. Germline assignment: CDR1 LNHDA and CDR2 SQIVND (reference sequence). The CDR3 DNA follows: TGTGCCAGTGCTGGTGTCGGGGGAGAGACCCAGTACTTC. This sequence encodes CASAGVGGETQYF.

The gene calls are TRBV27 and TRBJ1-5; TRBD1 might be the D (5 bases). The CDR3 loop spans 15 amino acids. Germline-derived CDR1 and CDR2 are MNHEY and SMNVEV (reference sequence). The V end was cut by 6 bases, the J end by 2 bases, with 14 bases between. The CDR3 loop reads CASRPQGWRNQPQHF. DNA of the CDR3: TGTGCCAGCAGACCTCAGGGATGGCGCAATCAGCCCCAGCATTTT.

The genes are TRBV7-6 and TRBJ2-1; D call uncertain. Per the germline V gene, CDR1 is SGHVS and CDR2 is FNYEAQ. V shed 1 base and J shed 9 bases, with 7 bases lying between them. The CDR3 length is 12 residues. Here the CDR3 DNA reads TGTGCCAGCAGCTTAGTATTCGTTGAGCAGTTCTTC. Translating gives CASSLVFVEQFF.

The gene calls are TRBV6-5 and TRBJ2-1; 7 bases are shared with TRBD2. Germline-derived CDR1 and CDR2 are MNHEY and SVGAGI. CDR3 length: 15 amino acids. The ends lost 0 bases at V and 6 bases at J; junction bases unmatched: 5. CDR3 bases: TGTGCCAGCAGTTACTCGGGGAGGGCCGGCAATGAGCAGTTCTTC. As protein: CASSYSGRAGNEQFF.

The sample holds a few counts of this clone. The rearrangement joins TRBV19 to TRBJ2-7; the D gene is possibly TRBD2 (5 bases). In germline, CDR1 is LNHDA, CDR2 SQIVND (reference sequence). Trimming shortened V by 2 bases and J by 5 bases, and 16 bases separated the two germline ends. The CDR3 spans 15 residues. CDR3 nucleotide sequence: TGTGCCAGTAGTATACCCGCGGGTCCACGGGACGAGCAGTACTTC. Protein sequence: CASSIPAGPRDEQYF.

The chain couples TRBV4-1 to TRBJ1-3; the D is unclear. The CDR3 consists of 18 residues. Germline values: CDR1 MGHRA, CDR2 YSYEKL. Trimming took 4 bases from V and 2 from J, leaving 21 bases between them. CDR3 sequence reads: CASSRGGGGGYTGNTIYF. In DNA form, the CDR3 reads TGCGCCAGCAGCCGAGGAGGTGGAGGAGGGTATACTGGAAACACCATATATTTT.

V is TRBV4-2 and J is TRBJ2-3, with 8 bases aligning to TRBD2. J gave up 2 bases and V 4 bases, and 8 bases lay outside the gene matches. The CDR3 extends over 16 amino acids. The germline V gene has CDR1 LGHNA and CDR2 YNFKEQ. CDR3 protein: CASSPFREGDTDTQYF. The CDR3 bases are TGTGCCAGCAGCCCCTTCCGGGAGGGGGACACAGATACGCAGTATTTT.

The CDR3 loop is CASSVSAGGFSYEQYF. The CDR3 region has the DNA TGTGCCAGCAGCGTATCGGCCGGCGGCTTCTCCTACGAGCAGTACTTC. The chain recombines TRBV9 with TRBJ2-7, with D unclear. The germline gives CDR1 SGDLS, CDR2 YYNGEE. V shed 1 base and J shed 0 bases, with 14 bases lying between them. This CDR3 has 16 residues.

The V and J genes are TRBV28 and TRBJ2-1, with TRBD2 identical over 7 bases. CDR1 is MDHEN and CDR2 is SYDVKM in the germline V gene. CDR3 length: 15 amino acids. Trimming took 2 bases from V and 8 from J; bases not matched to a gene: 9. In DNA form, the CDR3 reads TGTGCCAGCAGTTTAGGCGGGAGCACCGAGTATGAGCAGTTCTTC. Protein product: CASSLGGSTEYEQFF.

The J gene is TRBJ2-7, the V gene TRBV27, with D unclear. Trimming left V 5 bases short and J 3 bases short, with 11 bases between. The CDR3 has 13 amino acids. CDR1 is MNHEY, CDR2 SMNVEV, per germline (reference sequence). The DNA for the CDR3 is TGTGCCAGCAGTGCGACTTTACGCTACGAGCAGTACTTC. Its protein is CASSATLRYEQYF.

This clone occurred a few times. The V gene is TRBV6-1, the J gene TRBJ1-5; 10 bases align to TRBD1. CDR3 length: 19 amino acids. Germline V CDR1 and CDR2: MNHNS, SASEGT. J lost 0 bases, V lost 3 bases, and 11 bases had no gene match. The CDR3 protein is CASSEWDRGRQYSNQPQHF. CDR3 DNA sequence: TGTGCCAGCAGTGAGTGGGACAGGGGCCGACAGTATAGCAATCAGCCCCAGCATTTT.

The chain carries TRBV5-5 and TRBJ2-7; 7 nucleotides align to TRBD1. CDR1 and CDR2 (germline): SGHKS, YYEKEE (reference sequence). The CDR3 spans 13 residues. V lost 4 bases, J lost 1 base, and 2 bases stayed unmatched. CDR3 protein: CASSRQGSYEQYF. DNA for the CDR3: TGTGCCAGCAGCCGACAGGGTTCCTACGAGCAGTACTTC.